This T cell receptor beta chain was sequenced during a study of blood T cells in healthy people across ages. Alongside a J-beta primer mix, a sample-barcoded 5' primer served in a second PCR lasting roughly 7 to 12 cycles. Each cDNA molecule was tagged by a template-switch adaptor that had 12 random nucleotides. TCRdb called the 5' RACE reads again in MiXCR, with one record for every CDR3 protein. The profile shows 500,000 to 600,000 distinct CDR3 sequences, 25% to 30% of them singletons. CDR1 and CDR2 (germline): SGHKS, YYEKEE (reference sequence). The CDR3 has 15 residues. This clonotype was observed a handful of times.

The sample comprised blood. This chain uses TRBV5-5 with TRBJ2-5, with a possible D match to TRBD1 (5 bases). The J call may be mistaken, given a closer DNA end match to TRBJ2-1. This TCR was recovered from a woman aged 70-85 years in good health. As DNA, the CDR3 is TGTGCCAGCAGCTCTCGGGCCCTGACAGTCTATGAGCAGTTCTTC. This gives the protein CASSSRALTVYEQFF.